This section outlines one T cell receptor beta chain sequence together with its context. Its specificity is unknown. The donors were in the approximately 120-subject validation cohort; that cohort was separate from the approximately 700-subject first cohort. TCRdb's table, derived via immunoSEQ multiplex PCR, lists solely in-frame clones and lacks some. The data show 170,000 or so clones, with around 85% seen just once and roughly 15% held by the top ten. The germline CDR1 and CDR2 sequences are SGHNT and YENEEA. Deletions cut 0 bases from V and 0 bases from J, with 3 bases between. The CDR3 is made up of 14 amino acids. This entry is derived from a study of cytomegalovirus exposure and HLA in healthy donors. Findings of the study overall: Among TCR sequences, most were rare, though some public TCRs appeared in many donors. The investigators catalogued 180 or so TCR beta chains as cytomegalovirus-associated. Using the classifier, cytomegalovirus status was reportedly diagnosed with high specificity and sensitivity.

The sequencing input was PBMCs. This chain joins TRBV11-3 and TRBJ2-1; D gene unclear. The clonotype comes from a man aged 18 to 29 in good health and CMV-seropositive. The CDR3 here is CASSLDSSYNEQFF. The DNA for the CDR3 is TGTGCCAGCAGCTTAGATAGCTCCTACAATGAGCAGTTCTTC.